Below are 17 T cell receptor beta chains sequenced from a single sample in a study of T cell responses to AZD1222 COVID-19 vaccine. The protocol was immunoSEQ multiplex PCR, while the TCRdb copy is restricted to in-frame clones and leaves out a portion. The sample has tens of thousands of clones; 80% are singletons. The material sequenced was peripheral blood, taken 28 days after the second AZD1222 dose. These receptors originate from an adult who received the AZD1222 COVID-19 vaccine.

The J gene is TRBJ1-1, the V gene TRBV28, with 9 bases lining up with TRBD1. The V gene end was trimmed by 4 bases and the J gene end by 5 bases; junction bases not matched to a gene: 5. Germline CDR1 is MDHEN and CDR2 is SYDVKM. The CDR3 has 14 residues. This chain's CDR3 is CASSSGTGLTEAFF. CDR3 coding DNA: TGTGCCAGCAGTTCCGGGACAGGGCTTACTGAAGCTTTCTTT.

This rearrangement joins TRBV2 to TRBJ2-3; D might be TRBD1 or TRBD2, each matching 6 bases. Trimming took off 4 bases at V and 0 bases at J, with 14 bases between the two ends. CDR3 size: 16 residues. CDR1 is SNHLY, CDR2 FYNNEI, per germline. CDR3 sequence: CASSGRGGTSTDTQYF. The CDR3 DNA reads TGTGCCAGCAGTGGCCGAGGAGGGACAAGCACAGATACGCAGTATTTT.

This clone has just a few counts. The chain links TRBV5-8 to TRBJ1-1; no clear D gene. CDR3 size: 13 residues. V dropped 4 bases and J dropped 8 bases, with 15 bases sitting between them. CDR1 and CDR2 from the germline V gene are SGHTS and YDEGEE. CDR3 DNA sequence: TGTGCCAGCAGCCGGAGAGGCGTACGGGAAGCTTTCTTT. It is translated as CASSRRGVREAFF.

This clone was recorded a few times. The chain links TRBV9 to TRBJ2-6; D call uncertain. V was cut by 1 base and J by 2 bases, with 10 bases left in between. Looked up from germline, CDR1 is SGDLS and CDR2 is YYNGEE. The CDR3 length is 16 residues. CDR3 in amino acids: CASSVNRGPGANVLTF. In DNA form, the CDR3 reads TGTGCCAGCAGCGTAAATAGAGGACCTGGGGCCAACGTCCTGACTTTC.

This clone has a single count. This chain links TRBV10-1 with TRBJ1-2; 7 nucleotides line up with TRBD1. Germline lookup yields CDR1 WNHNN and CDR2 SYGVQD (reference sequence). This CDR3 region has 13 residues. The V gene end was trimmed by 4 bases and the J gene end by 7 bases; junction bases not matched to a gene: 6. CDR3 bases: TGCGCCAGCAGTGCCGACAGGGCGCGTGGCTACACCTTC. Protein sequence: CASSADRARGYTF.

This chain joins TRBV4-3 and TRBJ2-7; 7 bases are a match to TRBD1. The V gene end was trimmed by 0 bases and the J gene end by 2 bases; junction bases not matched to a gene: 1. This CDR3 is built from 14 residues. Germline V lookup: CDR1 LGHNA, CDR2 YSLEER. The CDR3 DNA follows: TGCGCCAGCAGCCAAGAGACAGGGACCTACGAGCAGTACTTC. Amino acids: CASSQETGTYEQYF.

This chain uses TRBV7-2 with TRBJ2-1; no definite D call. This CDR3 contains 13 residues. V lost 5 bases and J 8 bases, leaving 13 bases between the germline ends. CDR1 SGHTA and CDR2 FQGNSA come from the germline V gene. As DNA, the CDR3 is TGTGCCAGCAGCAAGGGCGGTAGGCATGAGCAGTTCTTC. As protein: CASSKGGRHEQFF.

In its sample, this clone was seen once. The chain has TRBV10-3 and TRBJ2-5; D is unclear. Trimming took off 7 bases at V and 1 base at J, with 13 bases between the two ends. Germline lookup yields CDR1 ENHRY and CDR2 SYGVKD. The CDR3 is made up of 14 amino acids. The CDR3 loop is CAITPEWGQETQYF. For the CDR3, the DNA is TGTGCCATCACCCCGGAATGGGGCCAAGAGACCCAGTACTTC.

The chain employs TRBV7-9 and TRBJ1-6, with D unclear. This CDR3 has 11 residues. CDR1 and CDR2 (germline): SEHNR, FQNEAQ (reference sequence). V gave up 5 bases and J gave up 13 bases, with 9 bases separating them. The CDR3 region has the DNA TGTGCCAGCAGCCGTCGGGGTCCCCTCCACTTT. It encodes CASSRRGPLHF.

This chain links TRBV5-1 with TRBJ1-3, with TRBD1 as a possible D gene (5 bases). The germline CDR1 and CDR2 sequences are SGHRS and YFSETQ. This CDR3 region has 15 residues. The V end lost 0 bases, the J end lost 4 bases, and 11 bases lay between the germline ends. The CDR3 DNA reads TGCGCCAGCAGCTTGGGTAGGGACCTCGGAAACACCATATATTTT. Translated, it gives CASSLGRDLGNTIYF. The complete variable domain, with remaining parts taken from reference TRBV5-1 and TRBJ1-3, reads KAGVTQTPRYLIKTRGQQVTLSCSPISGHRSVSWYQQTPGQGLQFLFEYFSETQRNKGNFPGRFSGRQFSNSRSEMNVSTLELGDSALYLCASSLGRDLGNTIYFGEGSWLTVV.

This clone has just one count. The chain couples TRBV5-1 to TRBJ2-3; 8 nucleotides align to TRBD1. The CDR3 is 14 amino acids. CDR1 is SGHRS and CDR2 is YFSETQ in the germline V gene. Trimming at V came to 5 bases and at J to 2 bases, leaving 4 bases not matched to a gene. CDR3 DNA: TGCGCCAGCAGTCAGGGGGCCTACACAGATACGCAGTATTTT. As protein: CASSQGAYTDTQYF.

The chain carries TRBV6-2 or TRBV6-3 and TRBJ2-7, with D hard to call. The CDR3 extends over 17 amino acids. Looked up from germline, CDR1 is MNHEY and CDR2 is SVGEGT. Trimming left V 0 bases short and J 0 bases short, with 15 bases between. This CDR3 is CASSYSSDPKLSYEQYF. CDR3 nucleotide sequence: TGTGCCAGCAGTTACTCGTCGGACCCAAAGCTCTCCTACGAGCAGTACTTC.

Concerning this clone: At the DNA level, this CDR3 is encoded by other sequences in the same sample as well. The chain carries TRBV5-1 and TRBJ2-5; D may be TRBD2 (5 bases). V was shortened by 0 bases and J by 4 bases, with 10 bases between the two germline ends. CDR1 is SGHRS and CDR2 is YFSETQ in the germline V gene. The CDR3 runs to 14 residues. CDR3 residues: CASSLGGRRETQYF. The DNA for the CDR3 is TGCGCCAGCAGCTTGGGTGGGAGACGAGAGACCCAGTACTTC.

Details on this clone: This same CDR3 is encoded by further DNA sequences in the sample. The rearrangement joins TRBV18 to TRBJ2-1; 8 positions agree with TRBD1. The length of the CDR3 is 13 residues. V trimming: 5 bases; J trimming: 7 bases; junction bases outside the gene matches: 4. Germline V lookup: CDR1 KGHSH, CDR2 LQKENI. CDR3 sequence reads: CASSKDRVNEQFF. The CDR3 DNA follows: TGTGCCAGCTCAAAGGACAGGGTAAATGAGCAGTTCTTC. Combining the CDR3 with reference TRBV18 and TRBJ2-1 gives the whole variable domain NAGVMQNPRHLVRRRGQEARLRCSPMKGHSHVYWYRQLPEEGLKFMVYLQKENIIDESGMPKERFSAEFPKEGPSILRIQQVVRGDSAAYFCASSKDRVNEQFFGPGTRLTVL.

The rearrangement links TRBV6-2 or TRBV6-3 to TRBJ2-7; no reliable D call. Germline-derived CDR1 and CDR2 are MNHEY and SVGEGT. Trimming pared 2 bases from V and 2 bases from J, leaving 4 bases between. The length of the CDR3 is 12 residues. CDR3 nucleotide sequence: TGTGCCAGCAGTTACCTCCCCTACGAGCAGTACTTC. This translates into CASSYLPYEQYF.

The J gene is TRBJ2-7, the V gene TRBV27; unclear D gene. CDR1 MNHEY and CDR2 SMNVEV come from the germline V gene (reference sequence). V shed 8 bases and J shed 6 bases, with 17 bases lying between them. The CDR3 consists of 13 residues. The CDR3 region is CASSPLPRPEQYF. The DNA for the CDR3 is TGTGCCAGCTCCCCCCTCCCCCGACCCGAGCAGTACTTC.

This clone has a single count. The chain combines TRBV15 with TRBJ2-5; D not resolved. The CDR3 contains 12 residues. Trimming stripped 0 bases from V and 5 bases from J, with 4 bases between. The V gene's germline CDR1 is LNHNV and CDR2 YYDKDF (reference sequence). In DNA form, the CDR3 reads TGTGCCACCAGCAGAGATAGGGAGACCCAGTACTTC. As protein: CATSRDRETQYF.